The entry below gives a single T cell receptor beta chain sequence along with its context. This entry belongs to a study of blood T cell repertoires in COVID-19. Study background: There were acute and convalescent COVID-19 samples, and they came from the United States, Italy and Spain. T cells, B-cell-depleted T cells, or PBMCs provided the cDNA or gDNA that served as material.

The authors' processing: Reference gene primer amplification in the assay estimated nucleated cell counts. TCRdb's copy holds only in-frame clones and misses some; the assay was immunoSEQ multiplex PCR. V and J calls and clone size are given by that table; D and trimming were obtained from the DNA. The sample contains 300,000 to 350,000 clones, 75% to 90% of which appear only once. The receptor was isolated from a man younger than 35 with active or convalescent COVID-19. The specimen sequenced was peripheral blood.

CDR3 bases: TGCGCCAGCAGCTTAGGCGGGAGGGCTTACGAGCAGTACTTC. Residues: CASSLGGRAYEQYF. The rearrangement uses TRBV5-1 and TRBJ2-7; 9 bases are a match to TRBD2. CDR3 length equals 14 residues. The V gene end was trimmed by 2 bases and the J gene end by 4 bases; junction bases not matched to a gene: 4. CDR1 SGHRS and CDR2 YFSETQ come from the germline V gene.